This T cell receptor beta chain was observed in a study of radiotherapy plus CTLA-4 blockade in lung cancer. Trimming took 4 bases from V and 7 from J, leaving 8 bases between them. CDR1 and CDR2 from the germline V gene are SGHTA and FQGTGA. CDR3 length equals 12 residues. Produced via immunoSEQ multiplex PCR; TCRdb's table is partial and in-frame only. The top ten clones hold roughly 3.9% of a sample with approximately 67,000 clones, under 85% of them seen once. The clonotype originates from a human donor with non-small cell lung cancer who had a partial response to radiotherapy plus ipilimumab. Source: peripheral blood, taken from a patient treated with radiotherapy plus ipilimumab. The J gene is TRBJ2-1, the V gene TRBV7-3; D call uncertain. CDR3 sequence (DNA): TGTGCCAGCAGCTACATAACAAATGAGCAGTTCTTC. Translating it yields CASSYITNEQFF.